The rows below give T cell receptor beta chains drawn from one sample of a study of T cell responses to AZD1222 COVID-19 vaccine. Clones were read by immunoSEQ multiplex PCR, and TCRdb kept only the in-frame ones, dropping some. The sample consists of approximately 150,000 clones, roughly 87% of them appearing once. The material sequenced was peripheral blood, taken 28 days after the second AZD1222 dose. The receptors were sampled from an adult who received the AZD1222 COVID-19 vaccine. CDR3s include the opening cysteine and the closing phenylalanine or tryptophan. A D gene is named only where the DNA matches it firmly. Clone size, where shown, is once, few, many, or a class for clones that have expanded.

cdr3_nt: TGTGCCAGCAGCCCCAGGAGCTCTCCATCACCCCTCCACTTT
cdr3_aa: CASSPRSSPSPLHF
clone_size: NA
cdr3_length: 14
v_call: TRBV6-6
d_call: NA
j_call: TRBJ1-6

cdr3_nt: TGTGCCAGCAGTGAAAGGGCCTACGAGCAGTACTTC
cdr3_aa: CASSERAYEQYF
clone_size: NA
cdr3_length: 12
v_call: TRBV6-1
d_call: NA
j_call: TRBJ2-7

cdr3_nt: TGCGCCAGCAGCTTGTTAACGGGGGGTAGCACAGATACGCAGTATTTT
cdr3_aa: CASSLLTGGSTDTQYF
clone_size: NA
cdr3_length: 16
v_call: TRBV5-1
d_call: TRBD2
j_call: TRBJ2-3

cdr3_nt: TGTGCTAGCAGCTTACACGACAGGGACGAGCAGTACTTC
cdr3_aa: CASSLHDRDEQYF
clone_size: NA
cdr3_length: 13
v_call: TRBV7-7
d_call: TRBD1
j_call: TRBJ2-7

cdr3_nt: TGTGCCTGGTGGGCGCAGGGAAACTATGGCTACACCTTC
cdr3_aa: CAWWAQGNYGYTF
clone_size: NA
cdr3_length: 13
v_call: TRBV30
d_call: NA
j_call: TRBJ1-2

cdr3_nt: TGTGCCAGCAGCTTGGGACTAGCGGGTCGAGATACGCAGTATTTT
cdr3_aa: CASSLGLAGRDTQYF
clone_size: NA
cdr3_length: 15
v_call: TRBV11-3
d_call: TRBD2
j_call: TRBJ2-3

cdr3_nt: TGTGCCAGCAGTTGGACAGGGGGCAATCAGCCCCAGCATTTT
cdr3_aa: CASSWTGGNQPQHF
clone_size: NA
cdr3_length: 14
v_call: TRBV6-2/TRBV6-3
d_call: TRBD1
j_call: TRBJ1-5

cdr3_nt: TGTGCCACCAGTGATTCGAATCAGCCCCAGCATTTT
cdr3_aa: CATSDSNQPQHF
clone_size: NA
cdr3_length: 12
v_call: TRBV24-1
d_call: NA
j_call: TRBJ1-5

cdr3_nt: TGTGCCAGCAGCTTAGATGCCGTCTCTGGAAACACCATATATTTT
cdr3_aa: CASSLDAVSGNTIYF
clone_size: NA
cdr3_length: 15
v_call: TRBV11-2
d_call: NA
j_call: TRBJ1-3

cdr3_nt: TGTGCCAGCAGTCTCAGGGGCTATGGCTACACCTTC
cdr3_aa: CASSLRGYGYTF
clone_size: NA
cdr3_length: 12
v_call: TRBV28
d_call: NA
j_call: TRBJ1-2

cdr3_nt: TGTGCCAGCAGTTTTGGACAGGGTGGAAAACTGTTTTTT
cdr3_aa: CASSFGQGGKLFF
clone_size: NA
cdr3_length: 13
v_call: TRBV12-3/TRBV12-4
d_call: TRBD1
j_call: TRBJ1-4

cdr3_nt: TGTGCCAGCAGCCAAAATGGGGCTACGGAAGCTTTCTTT
cdr3_aa: CASSQNGATEAFF
clone_size: NA
cdr3_length: 13
v_call: TRBV3-1/TRBV3-2
d_call: NA
j_call: TRBJ1-1

cdr3_nt: TGTGCCAGCAGTGAAGCGGGATTGTTGGCCTATGGCTACACCTTC
cdr3_aa: CASSEAGLLAYGYTF
clone_size: NA
cdr3_length: 15
v_call: TRBV6-1
d_call: NA
j_call: TRBJ1-2

cdr3_nt: TGTGCCAGCAGCTTAGTACGACTAGCGGGGGGCCCGGAATCCTACAATGAGCAGTTCTTC
cdr3_aa: CASSLVRLAGGPESYNEQFF
clone_size: NA
cdr3_length: 20
v_call: TRBV11-3
d_call: TRBD2
j_call: TRBJ2-1

cdr3_nt: TGCGCCAGCAGCTTGCGGACGGGGGGAGGAGCAACTAATGAAAAACTGTTTTTT
cdr3_aa: CASSLRTGGGATNEKLFF
clone_size: NA
cdr3_length: 18
v_call: TRBV5-1
d_call: NA
j_call: TRBJ1-4

cdr3_nt: TGTGCTAGTACTGGTTTGGACCGGGACAGCCTCCAAGAGACCCAGTACTTC
cdr3_aa: CASTGLDRDSLQETQYF
clone_size: NA
cdr3_length: 17
v_call: TRBV12-5
d_call: TRBD1
j_call: TRBJ2-5

cdr3_nt: TGTGCCAGTAGTGTGTACAATGAGCAGTTCTTC
cdr3_aa: CASSVYNEQFF
clone_size: NA
cdr3_length: 11
v_call: TRBV19
d_call: NA
j_call: TRBJ2-1

cdr3_nt: TGTGCCAGCAGCCGGGAGGACGGCCACTGGGACACTGAAGCTTTCTTT
cdr3_aa: CASSREDGHWDTEAFF
clone_size: NA
cdr3_length: 16
v_call: TRBV5-4
d_call: NA
j_call: TRBJ1-1

cdr3_nt: TGTGCCAGCAGTACCGGACAGGGTCTCGGGGAGCTGTTTTTT
cdr3_aa: CASSTGQGLGELFF
clone_size: NA
cdr3_length: 14
v_call: TRBV6-6
d_call: TRBD1
j_call: TRBJ2-2

cdr3_nt: TGTGCCAGCAGCCAATTAGAGAGGGAGCCCCAGCATTTT
cdr3_aa: CASSQLEREPQHF
clone_size: few
cdr3_length: 13
v_call: TRBV16
d_call: NA
j_call: TRBJ1-5

cdr3_nt: TGTGCAGATAGTGGTTTGGTCGCTCCTGTCAGGCCGGAAAAACTGTTTTTT
cdr3_aa: CADSGLVAPVRPEKLFF
clone_size: NA
cdr3_length: 17
v_call: TRBV12-5
d_call: NA
j_call: TRBJ1-4

cdr3_nt: TGCGCCGCCGGACAGGGGGCTGAAAAACTGTTTTTT
cdr3_aa: CAAGQGAEKLFF
clone_size: NA
cdr3_length: 12
v_call: TRBV10-2
d_call: TRBD1
j_call: TRBJ1-4

cdr3_nt: TGTGCCATCAGTGGGCCAGGAAACTATGGCTACACCTTC
cdr3_aa: CAISGPGNYGYTF
clone_size: once
cdr3_length: 13
v_call: TRBV10-3
d_call: NA
j_call: TRBJ1-2

cdr3_nt: TGTGCCAGTAATCGGGGGACAGCTGAAAAACTGTTTTTT
cdr3_aa: CASNRGTAEKLFF
clone_size: NA
cdr3_length: 13
v_call: TRBV19
d_call: TRBD1
j_call: TRBJ1-4

cdr3_nt: TGTGCCTGGAATGTCCGGACAGGGGGGAGTACTGAAGCTTTCTTT
cdr3_aa: CAWNVRTGGSTEAFF
clone_size: NA
cdr3_length: 15
v_call: TRBV30
d_call: TRBD1
j_call: TRBJ1-1

cdr3_nt: TGCGCCAGCAGCTTTCTAGCGGGAGGGTCCAATGAGCAGTTCTTC
cdr3_aa: CASSFLAGGSNEQFF
clone_size: NA
cdr3_length: 15
v_call: TRBV5-1
d_call: TRBD2
j_call: TRBJ2-1

cdr3_nt: TGTGCCAGCAGTTACCCAACTAGCGGACAAGAGACCCAGTACTTC
cdr3_aa: CASSYPTSGQETQYF
clone_size: NA
cdr3_length: 15
v_call: TRBV6-6
d_call: TRBD2
j_call: TRBJ2-5

cdr3_nt: TGTGCCTCCTGGAGGTGGGGAAACGAGCAGTACTTC
cdr3_aa: CASWRWGNEQYF
clone_size: once
cdr3_length: 12
v_call: TRBV27
d_call: NA
j_call: TRBJ2-7

cdr3_nt: TGTGCCAGTAGTGGCAACAGAGAGGGCACTGAAGCTTTCTTT
cdr3_aa: CASSGNREGTEAFF
clone_size: NA
cdr3_length: 14
v_call: TRBV19
d_call: NA
j_call: TRBJ1-1

cdr3_nt: TGTGCCAGCAGTTTGAGGGTGAATCAGCCCCAGCATTTT
cdr3_aa: CASSLRVNQPQHF
clone_size: NA
cdr3_length: 13
v_call: TRBV27
d_call: NA
j_call: TRBJ1-5

cdr3_nt: TGTGCCAGCGGCAGGGCTGATGAAAAACTGTTTTTT
cdr3_aa: CASGRADEKLFF
clone_size: NA
cdr3_length: 12
v_call: TRBV3-1/TRBV3-2
d_call: NA
j_call: TRBJ1-4

cdr3_nt: TGCGCCAGCAGCTTGGAGCCCCCGCGACAGGGGGGAAACACCATATATTTT
cdr3_aa: CASSLEPPRQGGNTIYF
clone_size: NA
cdr3_length: 17
v_call: TRBV5-1
d_call: TRBD1
j_call: TRBJ1-3